The next 10 T cell receptor beta chains were all read from a single sample in a study of T cell repertoires in cytomegalovirus infection. TCRdb redid the calling of the reads with MiXCR, one entry per CDR3 protein. Of around 100,000 distinct CDR3 sequences listed, approximately 15% were seen once; the top ten hold about 8.8%. The sequenced sample consisted of PBMCs. These receptors came from a human donor in good health (CMV status not recorded). Some clones in this sample may be carry-over from other donors' samples.

This clonotype was seen a few times. The rearrangement uses TRBV29-1 and TRBJ1-1; D unresolved. The CDR3 spans 14 residues. Germline assignment: CDR1 SQVTM and CDR2 ANQGSEA. Trimming pared 3 bases from V and 2 bases from J, leaving 13 bases between. In nucleotides, the CDR3 is TGCAGCGTTGACCTCGCACGGGGAAACACTGAAGCTTTCTTT. Amino acids: CSVDLARGNTEAFF.

This clonotype has a count of ten or more. The chain is built from TRBV6-1 and TRBJ2-4; D is possibly TRBD2 (6 bases). The germline V gene encodes CDR1 MNHNS and CDR2 SASEGT. This CDR3 has 19 residues. Trimming stripped 10 bases from V and 5 bases from J, with 33 bases between. CDR3 region: CATLIRDSTKGAYENIQYF. For the CDR3, the DNA is TGTGCCACCCTCATAAGGGACTCCACGAAAGGGGCGTACGAAAACATTCAGTACTTC.

The rearrangement uses TRBV19 and TRBJ2-2, with a tentative D call TRBD2 (5 bases). Germline V gives CDR1 LNHDA, CDR2 SQIVND (reference sequence). This CDR3 has 17 amino acids. V dropped 1 base and J dropped 3 bases, with 15 bases sitting between them. CDR3 amino acids: CASSIAAGQGYTGELFF. The CDR3 DNA follows: TGTGCCAGTAGTATAGCTGCGGGTCAAGGGTACACCGGGGAGCTGTTTTTT.

The chain combines TRBV7-4 with TRBJ2-3, with a tentative D call TRBD1 (6 bases). Germline-derived CDR1 and CDR2 are SGHVT and SQSDAQ. The CDR3 contains 14 residues. V shed 3 bases and J shed 2 bases, with 9 bases lying between them. This CDR3 is CASSFRTDTDTQYF. The CDR3 nucleotides read TGTGCCAGCAGCTTCCGGACAGACACAGATACGCAGTATTTT.

In this sample, this clonotype turned up a few times. The chain carries TRBV20-1 and TRBJ2-1; tentatively, D is TRBD2 (6 bases). V lost 3 bases and J 9 bases, leaving 18 bases between the germline ends. CDR3 length: 14 residues. Germline V CDR1 and CDR2: DFQATT, SNEGSKA (reference sequence). CDR3 in amino acids: CSASTPTLASEQFF. Written as DNA, the CDR3 is TGCAGTGCTAGTACCCCCACACTAGCTAGTGAGCAGTTCTTC.

The chain links TRBV7-2 to TRBJ1-5, with no clear D. Deletions cut 0 bases from V and 7 bases from J, with 7 bases between. The CDR3 is made up of 13 amino acids. The germline V gene encodes CDR1 SGHTA and CDR2 FQGNSA. Written as DNA, the CDR3 is TGTGCCAGCAGCTTAGCCGAAGGCCAGCCCCAGCATTTT. Its translation is CASSLAEGQPQHF.

This clonotype was detected a few times. This rearrangement joins TRBV3-1 to TRBJ2-7; 10 positions match TRBD1. Germline V gene sequence: CDR1 LGHDT, CDR2 YNNKEL (reference sequence). The CDR3 length is 17 residues. The junction had 13 bases not matched to a gene; V was cut back by 4 bases and J by 4 bases. The CDR3 protein is CASSRKAGTGAKYEQYF. The CDR3 region has the DNA TGTGCCAGCAGCCGAAAGGCCGGGACAGGGGCTAAGTACGAGCAGTACTTC.

This clonotype has at least ten counts. CDR3 sequence reads: CASSRIGGGNQETQYF. Here the CDR3 DNA reads TGCGCCAGCAGCCGGATCGGCGGGGGAAACCAAGAGACCCAGTACTTC. The rearrangement uses TRBV4-1 and TRBJ2-5; 7 nucleotides agree with TRBD2. The ends lost 4 bases at V and 0 bases at J; junction bases unmatched: 8. Germline CDR1 is MGHRA and CDR2 is YSYEKL. The CDR3 loop spans 16 amino acids.

CDR3 in amino acids: CASSYSSGLTSPLHF. CDR3 DNA sequence: TGTGCCAGCAGTTACTCCTCAGGGTTAACTTCACCCCTCCACTTT. The rearrangement links TRBV6-6 to TRBJ1-6; D perhaps matches TRBD1 (5 bases). This CDR3 contains 15 residues. Trimming left V 0 bases short and J 9 bases short, with 12 bases between. CDR1 and CDR2 from the germline V gene are MNHNY and SVGAGI (reference sequence).

At least ten counts were recorded for this clonotype. The chain uses TRBV30 and TRBJ2-2; perhaps TRBD1 as D (6 bases). V was shortened by 5 bases and J by 5 bases, with 21 bases between the two germline ends. This CDR3 spans 16 amino acids. Germline-derived CDR1 and CDR2 are GTSNPN and SVGIG (reference sequence). DNA of the CDR3: TGTGCCTGGGTAAAAAGGACCGGCCAGGGGACCGGGGAGCTGTTTTTT. Amino acid sequence: CAWVKRTGQGTGELFF.